Sequencing of this T cell receptor (beta chain) was carried out in a study of OX40 agonist ivuxolimab in advanced cancers. On the study more broadly: With ivuxolimab, an agonistic anti-OX40 (CD134) antibody, patients were treated. Dose-escalation patients' cancers were hepatocellular carcinoma, melanoma, renal cell or head and neck cancer. Three patients, one with hepatocellular carcinoma and two with cutaneous melanoma, responded partially.

The CDR3 loop spans 10 amino acids. V lost 3 bases to trimming and J lost 5 bases, with 4 bases between them. Germline CDR1 and CDR2: SQVTM and ANQGSEA. This clone was seen only a few times. Antigen: not known. Libraries were prepared by immunoSEQ multiplex PCR; TCRdb keeps only in-frame clonotypes and omits some of them. The repertoire holds around 56,000 clones, with about 89% as singletons. Findings and limits, study-wide: At doses 0.1 to 3.0 mg/kg, CD4+ and CD8+ clones expanded.

The receptor was isolated from an adult with an advanced solid tumor such as melanoma, head and neck, liver or kidney cancer. This specimen consisted of CD4+ or CD8+ T cells sorted from blood, obtained in a trial of the OX40 agonist ivuxolimab. The chain has TRBV29-1 and TRBJ1-2, with unresolved D. For the CDR3, the DNA is TGCAGCGTTGAGTATTATGGCTACACCTTC. Protein sequence: CSVEYYGYTF. Variable domain in full (rest from reference TRBV29-1 and TRBJ1-2): SAVISQKPSRDICQRGTSLTIQCQVDSQVTMMFWYRQQPGQSLTLIATANQGSEATYESGFVIDKFPISRPNLTFSTLTVSNMSPEDSSIYLCSVEYYGYTFGSGTRLTVV.